Listed here are 7 T cell receptor beta chains from one sample, sequenced in a study of T-cell reconstitution after alpha-beta-depleted transplantation in children. Library preparation (for TCRbeta) was performed with unique molecular identifiers. TCRdb reprocessed the PCR reads via MiXCR and lists one record per CDR3 protein. The profile shows almost 600,000 distinct CDR3 sequences, roughly 30% of them singletons. The starting material was PBMCs, obtained before TCRalphabeta/CD19-depleted stem cell transplant. These receptor sequences come from a boy younger than two with Wiskott-Aldrich syndrome, due to receive a stem cell transplant.

The chain couples TRBV18 to TRBJ2-1; perhaps D is TRBD1 or TRBD2 (5 bases each). Per the germline V gene, CDR1 is KGHSH and CDR2 is LQKENI. Trimming stripped 3 bases from V and 10 bases from J, with 10 bases between. CDR3 length: 12 residues. The CDR3 here is CASSPLGVEQFF. CDR3 DNA: TGTGCCAGCTCACCGTTGGGGGTGGAGCAGTTCTTC.

This clonotype was seen a handful of times. V usage is TRBV12-5 and J usage is TRBJ2-2, with 10 bases aligning to TRBD2. The CDR3 covers 15 residues. V lost 7 bases to trimming and J lost 1 base; unmatched junction nucleotides: 3. Germline lookup yields CDR1 LGHNT and CDR2 FRNRAP. The CDR3 spells CASARTSGNTGELFF. The CDR3 nucleotides are TGTGCTAGTGCACGGACTAGCGGGAACACCGGGGAGCTGTTTTTT.

This clonotype has just a few counts. The J gene is TRBJ2-1, the V gene TRBV15; D call uncertain. The CDR3 has 14 residues. V was clipped by 3 bases and J by 5 bases, with 11 bases between them. Germline loops: CDR1 LNHNV, CDR2 YYDKDF (reference sequence). The CDR3 loop is CATSREPSHNEQFF. Here the CDR3 DNA reads TGTGCCACCAGCAGGGAGCCCAGCCACAATGAGCAGTTCTTC.

This chain joins TRBV7-8 and TRBJ2-7; TRBD2 agrees at 9 bases. Germline V gene sequence: CDR1 SGHVS, CDR2 FQNEAQ. Trimming at V came to 5 bases and at J to 6 bases, leaving 11 bases not matched to a gene. The CDR3 runs 15 residues. The CDR3, as DNA: TGTGCCAGCAGCAACATCGTAGCGGGAGTCGTCGAGCAGTACTTC. This sequence encodes CASSNIVAGVVEQYF. Together with reference TRBV7-8 and TRBJ2-7, the CDR3 gives the full variable domain: GAGVSQSPRYKVAKRGQDVALRCDPISGHVSLFWYQQALGQGPEFLTYFQNEAQLDKSGLPSDRFFAERPEGSVSTLKIQRTQQEDSAVYLCASSNIVAGVVEQYFGPGTRLTVT.

The rearrangement links TRBV7-9 to TRBJ2-7, with D possibly TRBD1 on 5 matching bases. Germline V lookup: CDR1 SEHNR, CDR2 FQNEAQ (reference sequence). Trimming pared 2 bases from V and 4 bases from J, leaving 9 bases between. The length of the CDR3 is 13 residues. CDR3 protein: CASSLRGKYEQYF. CDR3 DNA: TGTGCCAGCAGCTTAAGGGGAAAGTACGAGCAGTACTTC.

The rearrangement joins TRBV7-2 to TRBJ2-2; TRBD1 might be the D (5 bases). Trimming took off 1 base at V and 0 bases at J, with 9 bases between the two ends. The CDR3 has 16 amino acids. CDR1 SGHTA and CDR2 FQGNSA come from the germline V gene. The CDR3 spells CASSLVWTSNTGELFF. CDR3 DNA sequence: TGTGCCAGCAGCTTAGTGTGGACATCGAACACCGGGGAGCTGTTTTTT.

This clonotype was detected only a few times. The chain employs TRBV29-1 and TRBJ1-2, with TRBD1 matching 8 bases. V was pared by 5 bases and J by 4 bases, with 6 bases of the junction left unmatched. Looked up from germline, CDR1 is SQVTM and CDR2 is ANQGSEA. The CDR3 is 13 residues long. The DNA of the CDR3 is TGCAGCGTTAGCAGGGGGCTCGGCTATGGCTACACCTTC. Translated: CSVSRGLGYGYTF. The full variable domain, with the rest looked up from reference TRBV29-1 and TRBJ1-2, is SAVISQKPSRDICQRGTSLTIQCQVDSQVTMMFWYRQQPGQSLTLIATANQGSEATYESGFVIDKFPISRPNLTFSTLTVSNMSPEDSSIYLCSVSRGLGYGYTFGSGTRLTVV.